A selection of T cell receptor beta chains follows, all from one sample in a study of brain T cells in children with intractable seizures. The protocol was immunoSEQ multiplex PCR, while the TCRdb copy is restricted to in-frame clones and leaves out a portion. Counted here are 300,000 to 400,000 clones, approximately 93% occurring once; the ten biggest clones make up 5% to 7%. The sample here was peripheral blood, taken 4 to 5 months after surgery. Source of these receptors: a boy less than two years old with tuberous sclerosis and intractable seizures. The CDR3 runs from the conserved cysteine through the conserved F or W. Each record gives: CDR3 length, clone size, J gene, D gene, V gene, CDR3 DNA, CDR3 protein. The D gene is left open where the match is weak. Not every row has a clone size; where given, it reads once, few, many or a size class.

>14|NA|TRBJ2-5|TRBD1|TRBV27
TGTGCCAGCAGTCCAAGGACAGGGGGGGAGACCCAGTACTTC
CASSPRTGGETQYF
>14|once|TRBJ2-7|TRBD1|TRBV19
TGTGCCAGTAAAAAAGACAGGGAGTCCTACGAGCAGTACTTC
CASKKDRESYEQYF
>14|NA|TRBJ2-3|NA|TRBV5-6
TGTGCCAGCAGCTGGGGTCCCGAGGGGGATACGCAGTATTTT
CASSWGPEGDTQYF
>16|NA|TRBJ2-7|TRBD2|TRBV6-2/TRBV6-3
TGTGCCAGCAGTTATCCCGGGACTAGCGGGATGCACGAGCAGTACTTC
CASSYPGTSGMHEQYF
>16|NA|TRBJ2-7|TRBD2|TRBV6-5
TGTGCCAGCAGTTTCGCAAAGCGGGAGCCCTCCTACGAGCAGTACTTC
CASSFAKREPSYEQYF
>16|NA|TRBJ2-5|NA|TRBV3-1/TRBV3-2
TGTGCCAGCAGCCAAGTCAGCGAGTGGTACCAAGAGACCCAGTACTTC
CASSQVSEWYQETQYF
>15|NA|TRBJ2-7|TRBD2|TRBV27
TGTGCCAGCAGGCGAGGGACTAGCGGGTTCTACGAGCAGTACTTC
CASRRGTSGFYEQYF
>14|NA|TRBJ1-1|NA|TRBV11-3
TGTGCCAGCAGCTTAGACCCCTCACAGGATGCAGCTTTCTTT
CASSLDPSQDAAFF
>14|NA|TRBJ1-6|NA|TRBV19
TGTGCCAGTTGTCAAGAGTCCTATAATTCACCCCTCCACTTT
CASCQESYNSPLHF
>14|NA|TRBJ2-3|NA|TRBV19
TGTGCCAGTAGTACCACAGGGATTCTAGATACGCAGTATTTT
CASSTTGILDTQYF
>12|NA|TRBJ2-5|NA|TRBV5-1
TGCGCCAGCAGCGGGCAGGGCGAGACCCAGTACTTC
CASSGQGETQYF
>16|NA|TRBJ2-1|TRBD2|TRBV11-3
TGTGCCAGCAGCTTACTCGGGCGGGAGATCTACAATGAGCAGTTCTTC
CASSLLGREIYNEQFF
>12|NA|TRBJ2-7|NA|TRBV6-1
TGTGCCAGCAGTGACGGGTACTACGAGCAGTACTTC
CASSDGYYEQYF
>14|once|TRBJ1-2|TRBD1|TRBV9
TGTGCCAGCAGCGCTTCAGGGGGAGAATATGGCTACACCTTC
CASSASGGEYGYTF
>16|NA|TRBJ2-6|NA|TRBV7-3
TGTGCCAGCAGCTTAATTGGGGGCTCGGGGGCCAACGTCCTGACTTTC
CASSLIGGSGANVLTF
>12|few|TRBJ1-2|NA|TRBV28
TGTGCCAGCTGTGTACAGGGCTATGGCTACACCTTC
CASCVQGYGYTF
>13|NA|TRBJ1-1|NA|TRBV29-1
TGCAGCGTTGAGTCGATGGTGAACACTGAAGCTTTCTTT
CSVESMVNTEAFF
>16|NA|TRBJ2-1|NA|TRBV11-3
TGTGCCAGCAGCCATCACAGCGGCAGCTCCTACAATGAGCAGTTCTTC
CASSHHSGSSYNEQFF
>13|NA|TRBJ2-7|NA|TRBV28
TGTGCCAGCGGCCCGGACCGCTCCTACGAGCAGTACTTC
CASGPDRSYEQYF
>17|NA|TRBJ2-7|NA|TRBV18
TGTGCCAGCTCACCACGGGAGACAAACAGGCCCTCCTACGAGCAGTACTTC
CASSPRETNRPSYEQYF
>13|NA|TRBJ2-1|NA|TRBV19
TGTGCCAGCCCCCCGGGGGAGATAAATGAGCAGTTCTTC
CASPPGEINEQFF
>11|NA|TRBJ1-2|NA|TRBV5-8
TGTGCCAGCACAAGGGCACTTGGCTACACCTTC
CASTRALGYTF
>14|NA|TRBJ2-5|TRBD1|TRBV5-1
TGCGCCAGCAGCTTGATAGGGGGCGCGGAGACCCAGTACTTC
CASSLIGGAETQYF
>15|NA|TRBJ2-1|TRBD2|TRBV6-5
TGTGCCAGCAGTACCCCCGGGACTACTTACAATGAGCAGTTCTTC
CASSTPGTTYNEQFF